The present TCR beta chain was sequenced within a study of blood T cell repertoires in COVID-19. Looking at the study overall: The analysed material was cDNA or gDNA that came from T cells, B-cell-depleted T cells, or PBMCs.

Followed longitudinally, the Seattle patients had been enrolled during active infection. Germline CDR1 SGHRS, CDR2 YFSETQ. The CDR3 runs 15 residues. Unmatched junction bases numbered 11, after V lost 7 bases and J lost 2 bases. The table came from immunoSEQ multiplex PCR; TCRdb's copy has only in-frame clones and leaves some out. This sample has fewer than 300,000 clones, with 86% found just once. The rearrangement uses TRBV5-1 and TRBJ1-2; 7 bases are shared with TRBD1. Sequencing was performed on peripheral blood. This receptor was obtained from a woman aged 25 to 39 with COVID-19, enrolled during active disease. The DNA for the CDR3 is TGCGCCAGCGCCCTCACACGGGACAGAAACTATGGCTACACCTTC. Amino acids: CASALTRDRNYGYTF.